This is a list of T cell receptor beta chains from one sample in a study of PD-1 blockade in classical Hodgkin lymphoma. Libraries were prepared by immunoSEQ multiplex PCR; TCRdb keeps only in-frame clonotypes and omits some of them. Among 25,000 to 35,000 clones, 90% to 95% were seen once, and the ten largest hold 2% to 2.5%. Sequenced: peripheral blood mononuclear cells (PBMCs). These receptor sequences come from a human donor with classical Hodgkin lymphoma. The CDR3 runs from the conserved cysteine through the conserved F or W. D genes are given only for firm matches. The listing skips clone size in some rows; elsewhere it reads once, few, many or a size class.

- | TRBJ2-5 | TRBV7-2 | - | CASSLAGGYQETQYF | TGTGCCAGCAGCTTAGCGGGGGGCTATCAAGAGACCCAGTACTTC
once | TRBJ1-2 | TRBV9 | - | CASSVGTANLGYTF | TGTGCCAGCAGCGTAGGGACAGCTAACTTGGGCTACACCTTC
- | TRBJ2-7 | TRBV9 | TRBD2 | CASSVGLAGSLREQYF | TGTGCCAGCAGCGTAGGACTAGCGGGGAGTCTGAGGGAGCAGTACTTC
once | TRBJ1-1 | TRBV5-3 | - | CARSLDRVRNTEAFF | TGTGCCAGAAGCTTGGATAGGGTCAGGAACACTGAAGCTTTCTTT
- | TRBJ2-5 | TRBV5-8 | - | CASSLVQREFFQETQYF | TGTGCCAGCAGCTTGGTCCAGCGAGAATTCTTCCAAGAGACCCAGTACTTC
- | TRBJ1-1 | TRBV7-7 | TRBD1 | CASSLTGETEAFF | TGTGCTAGCAGCTTGACAGGGGAAACTGAAGCTTTCTTT
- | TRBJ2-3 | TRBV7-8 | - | CASSLPRVDTQYF | TGTGCCAGCAGCTTACCCAGGGTAGATACGCAGTATTTT
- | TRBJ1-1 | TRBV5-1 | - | CASSLEWGGWNTEAFF | TGCGCCAGCAGCTTGGAATGGGGAGGCTGGAACACTGAAGCTTTCTTT
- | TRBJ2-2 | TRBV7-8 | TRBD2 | CASSLGSGGITGELFF | TGTGCCAGCAGCTTGGGGTCGGGAGGGATCACCGGGGAGCTGTTTTTT
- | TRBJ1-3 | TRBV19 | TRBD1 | CASMGTGYGRNTIYF | TGTGCCAGTATGGGGACAGGCTACGGACGGAACACCATATATTTT
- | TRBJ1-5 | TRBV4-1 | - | CASSPDRYSNQPQHF | TGCGCCAGCAGCCCCGACAGATATAGCAATCAGCCCCAGCATTTT
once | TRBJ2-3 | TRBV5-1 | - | CASSPEQGADTQYF | TGCGCCAGCAGCCCCGAACAGGGAGCAGATACGCAGTATTTT
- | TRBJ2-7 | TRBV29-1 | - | CSVGLIYEQYF | TGCAGCGTTGGGCTAATCTACGAGCAGTACTTC
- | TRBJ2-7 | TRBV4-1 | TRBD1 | CASSQGTGYSYEQYF | TGCGCCAGCAGCCAAGGGACAGGGTACTCCTACGAGCAGTACTTC
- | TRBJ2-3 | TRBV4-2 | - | CASSQDRGYDTDTQYF | TGTGCCAGCAGCCAAGATAGGGGGTACGACACAGATACGCAGTATTTT
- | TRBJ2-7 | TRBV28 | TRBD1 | CASSLWGRGKEQYF | TGTGCCAGCAGTTTATGGGGCAGGGGGAAGGAGCAGTACTTC
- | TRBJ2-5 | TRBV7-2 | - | CASSWRETQYF | TGTGCCAGCAGCTGGAGAGAGACCCAGTACTTC
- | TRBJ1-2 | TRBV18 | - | CASSPIQGTDGYTF | TGTGCCAGCTCACCCATACAGGGTACGGATGGCTACACCTTC
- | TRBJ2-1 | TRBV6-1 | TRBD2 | CASSEVGGRNYNEQFF | TGTGCCAGCAGTGAAGTCGGCGGGAGAAACTACAATGAGCAGTTCTTC
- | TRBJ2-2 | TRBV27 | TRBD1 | CASSLIQGARVGELFF | TGTGCCAGCAGTCTCATTCAGGGGGCGCGGGTCGGGGAGCTGTTTTTT
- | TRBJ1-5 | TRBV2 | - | CASSRQYSNQPQHF | TGTGCCAGCAGTAGACAGTATAGCAATCAGCCCCAGCACTTT
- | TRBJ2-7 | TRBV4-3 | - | CASSQEAALRYEQYF | TGCGCCAGCAGCCAAGAGGCCGCTTTAAGGTACGAGCAGTACTTC
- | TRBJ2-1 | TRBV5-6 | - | CASSLGPNYNEQFF | TGTGCCAGCAGCTTGGGACCGAACTACAATGAGCAGTTCTTC
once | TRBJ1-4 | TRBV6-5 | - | CASSPGAHPEKLFF | TGTGCCAGCAGTCCAGGGGCCCATCCGGAAAAACTGTTTTTT
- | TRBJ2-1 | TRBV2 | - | CASSERNAGTRNEQFF | TGTGCCAGCAGTGAACGTAACGCCGGGACTCGCAATGAGCAGTTCTTC
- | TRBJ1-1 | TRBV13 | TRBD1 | CASSLRVLGGLRNTEAFF | TGTGCCAGCAGCTTAAGGGTCCTAGGGGGCCTGAGGAACACTGAAGCTTTCTTT
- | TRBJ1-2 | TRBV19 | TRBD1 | CASSQGDRVSGYGYTF | TGTGCCAGTAGCCAGGGGGACAGGGTTTCGGGCTATGGCTACACCTTC
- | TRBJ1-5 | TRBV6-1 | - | CASRQSNQPQHF | TGTGCCAGCAGACAGAGCAATCAGCCCCAGCATTTT
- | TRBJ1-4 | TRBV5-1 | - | CASSLRVGDNEKLFF | TGCGCCAGCAGCTTGCGGGTCGGAGATAATGAAAAACTGTTTTTT
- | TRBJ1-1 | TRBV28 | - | CASSRGSSTEAFF | TGTGCCAGCAGTCGAGGGAGCAGCACTGAAGCTTTCTTT
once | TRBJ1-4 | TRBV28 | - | CASSAWGATNEKLFF | TGTGCCAGCAGTGCTTGGGGGGCAACTAATGAAAAACTGTTTTTT
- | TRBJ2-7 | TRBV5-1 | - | CASSRGAHNDEQYF | TGCGCCAGCAGCCGGGGGGCGCATAACGACGAGCAGTACTTC
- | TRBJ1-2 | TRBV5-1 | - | CASSLGAGRYGYTF | TGCGCCAGCAGCTTGGGAGCAGGGCGCTATGGCTACACCTTC
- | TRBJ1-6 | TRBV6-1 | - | CASSEARTDSPLHF | TGTGCCAGCAGTGAAGCGAGAACTGATTCACCCCTCCACTTT
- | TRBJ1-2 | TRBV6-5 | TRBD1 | CASSPTGGRGYTF | TGTGCCAGCAGTCCGACAGGGGGGCGAGGCTACACCTTC
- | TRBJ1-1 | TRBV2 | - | CASSELGLVNTEAFF | TGTGCCAGCAGTGAACTGGGACTCGTAAACACTGAAGCTTTCTTT
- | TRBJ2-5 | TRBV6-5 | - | CASRDGLNQETQYF | TGTGCCAGCAGGGACGGCCTGAACCAAGAGACCCAGTACTTC
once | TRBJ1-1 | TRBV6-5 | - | CASSSEAGRISPEAFF | TGTGCCAGCAGTTCTGAGGCAGGGAGGATTTCTCCTGAAGCTTTCTTT
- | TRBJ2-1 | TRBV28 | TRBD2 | CASSSVTSGSHNEQFF | TGTGCCAGCAGTTCTGTGACTAGCGGGAGCCACAATGAGCAGTTCTTC
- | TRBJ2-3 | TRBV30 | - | CAWSVDGTDTQYF | TGTGCCTGGAGTGTAGACGGAACAGATACGCAGTATTTT
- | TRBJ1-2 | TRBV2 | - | CASRLGRDYGYTF | TGTGCCAGCCGTCTGGGGAGGGATTATGGCTACACCTTC
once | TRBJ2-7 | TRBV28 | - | CASSTRGGGSYEQYF | TGTGCCAGCAGTACCCGGGGCGGAGGCTCTTACGAGCAGTACTTC
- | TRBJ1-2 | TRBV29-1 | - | CSVEESGRQYYGYTF | TGCAGCGTTGAAGAATCCGGGAGACAGTACTATGGCTACACCTTC
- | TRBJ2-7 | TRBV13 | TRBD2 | CASSLVLAGDVGHEQYF | TGTGCCAGCAGCTTAGTACTAGCGGGAGATGTAGGACACGAGCAGTACTTC
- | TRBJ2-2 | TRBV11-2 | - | CASSLLPLTGELFF | TGTGCCAGCAGCTTACTTCCTCTCACCGGGGAGCTGTTTTTT
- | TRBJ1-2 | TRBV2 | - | CASSASFRGQTTYGYTF | TGTGCCAGCAGCGCGTCTTTCCGGGGCCAGACCACGTATGGCTACACCTTC
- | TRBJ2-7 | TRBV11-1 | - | CASSSLPIWGEQYF | TGTGCCAGCAGCTCTCTCCCCATTTGGGGAGAGCAGTACTTC
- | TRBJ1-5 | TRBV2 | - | CASSGDWNQPQHF | TGTGCCAGCAGCGGGGACTGGAATCAGCCCCAGCATTTT
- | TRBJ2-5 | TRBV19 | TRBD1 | CASSRDREETQYF | TGTGCCAGTAGCCGGGACAGGGAAGAGACCCAGTACTTC
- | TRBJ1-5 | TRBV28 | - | CASRLLGGSQPQHF | TGTGCCAGCCGTCTACTCGGAGGGAGCCAGCCCCAGCATTTT
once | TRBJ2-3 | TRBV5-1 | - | CASSLALGTTSTDTQYF | TGCGCCAGCAGCTTGGCCTTGGGTACAACTAGCACAGATACGCAGTATTTT
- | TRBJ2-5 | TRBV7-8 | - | CASSLFRETQYF | TGTGCCAGCAGCTTATTCCGAGAGACCCAGTACTTC
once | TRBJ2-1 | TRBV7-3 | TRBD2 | CASSLMGLAVYNEQFF | TGTGCCAGCAGCTTAATGGGACTAGCGGTTTACAATGAGCAGTTCTTC